Presented here are 18 T cell receptor beta chains from one specimen sequenced in a study of blood T cell repertoires in COVID-19. Clones were sequenced by immunoSEQ multiplex PCR, and TCRdb holds only the in-frame ones, with some missing. Of some 150,000 clones detected, around 87% appear once; the ten largest clones hold roughly two fifths. The sequencing sample was made of peripheral blood. Every receptor here comes from a middle-aged man who had recovered from COVID-19.

The chain recombines TRBV5-1 with TRBJ1-4, with 7 nucleotides matching TRBD1. Per germline, CDR1 SGHRS and CDR2 YFSETQ. The CDR3 is 15 amino acids. V shed 4 bases and J 6 bases; nucleotides not matched to a gene: 9. This CDR3 is CASSPLGGGDEKLFF. For the CDR3, the DNA is TGCGCCAGCAGCCCCTTAGGAGGGGGCGATGAAAAACTGTTTTTT. The full variable domain, completed using reference TRBV5-1 and TRBJ1-4, is KAGVTQTPRYLIKTRGQQVTLSCSPISGHRSVSWYQQTPGQGLQFLFEYFSETQRNKGNFPGRFSGRQFSNSRSEMNVSTLELGDSALYLCASSPLGGGDEKLFFGSGTQLSVL.

The gene calls are TRBV7-3 and TRBJ2-3, with a possible D match to TRBD2 (6 bases). V lost 4 bases and J 1 base, leaving 12 bases between the germline ends. Germline CDR1 and CDR2: SGHTA and FQGTGA. This CDR3 spans 15 amino acids. The CDR3 DNA sequence: TGTGCCAGCAGCTGGGTAGGCGGGGGCACAGATACGCAGTATTTT. Translating it yields CASSWVGGGTDTQYF.

The V and J genes are TRBV13 and TRBJ1-2, with D uncertain. The CDR3 is made up of 13 amino acids. Germline V gene sequence: CDR1 PRHDT, CDR2 FYEKMQ (reference sequence). Deletions cut 6 bases from V and 8 bases from J, with 16 bases between. CDR3 sequence: CASRNTQPGGYTF. The CDR3 nucleotides are TGTGCCAGCAGGAATACTCAACCGGGGGGCTACACCTTC.

The V gene is TRBV21-1, the J gene TRBJ2-7; the table's TRBD1 call for D was not verified on the DNA. TRBV21-1 represents a pseudogene. There are 17 residues in the CDR3. This chain's CDR3 is CASSNEMERTAIYEQYF. The CDR3 DNA is TGTGCCAGCAGCAACGAAATGGAGAGGACAGCGATTTACGAGCAGTACTTC.

The rearrangement joins TRBV7-2 to TRBJ1-1; D possibly corresponds to TRBD1 (5 bases). V shed 5 bases and J shed 11 bases, with 15 bases lying between them. The CDR3 runs to 12 residues. Germline CDR1 is SGHTA and CDR2 is FQGNSA. DNA of the CDR3: TGTGCCAGCAGCGACCCAGGGTTCGGGGCTTTCTTT. Translated: CASSDPGFGAFF.

The rearrangement uses TRBV7-2 and TRBJ2-5, with unresolved D. Germline V gene data show CDR1 as SGHTA and CDR2 as FQGNSA. Trimming cost V 1 base and J 8 bases, with 8 bases left between them. This CDR3 has 12 residues. The chain's CDR3 is CASSLVRVTQYF. The CDR3 DNA sequence: TGTGCCAGCAGCTTAGTACGGGTTACCCAGTACTTC.

The chain carries TRBV5-1 and TRBJ2-3; D might be TRBD1 (6 bases). Germline CDR1 is SGHRS and CDR2 is YFSETQ. V lost 4 bases to trimming and J lost 4 bases, with 16 bases between them. CDR3 size: 15 residues. The CDR3, as DNA: TGCGCCAGCAGCCGAGGGGACACCGGGGCAGATACGCAGTATTTT. It encodes CASSRGDTGADTQYF.

This clone was seen once. V usage is TRBV18 and J usage is TRBJ2-7, with a tentative D call TRBD1 (6 bases). Germline V lookup: CDR1 KGHSH, CDR2 LQKENI. V gave up 3 bases and J gave up 1 base, with 10 bases separating them. This CDR3 has 14 residues. CDR3 sequence (DNA): TGTGCCAGCTCACCCGTCGGACAGTCCTACGAGCAGTACTTC. Protein: CASSPVGQSYEQYF.

The table lists this clone with a count of one. The chain couples TRBV19 to TRBJ1-4, with 8 bases identical to TRBD1. Trimming removed 0 bases from V and 7 bases from J; junction bases left unmatched: 16. CDR1 and CDR2 from the germline V gene are LNHDA and SQIVND (reference sequence). CDR3 length: 19 residues. CDR3 bases: TGTGCCAGTAGTATAGATCTCTTCAGGGGGCTGACCAGCGGTGAAAAACTGTTTTTT. Encoded protein: CASSIDLFRGLTSGEKLFF.

This clone was observed a handful of times. The chain recombines TRBV19 with TRBJ1-5; the D gene is possibly TRBD1 (5 bases). CDR1 LNHDA and CDR2 SQIVND come from the germline V gene (reference sequence). Trimming took 1 base from V and 0 from J, leaving 19 bases between them. The CDR3 length is 19 residues. The CDR3: CASSIGLAGRPYSNQPQHF. The CDR3 DNA reads as TGTGCCAGTAGTATAGGCCTGGCAGGGAGGCCGTATAGCAATCAGCCCCAGCATTTT.

This clone was picked up one time. The rearrangement joins TRBV19 to TRBJ1-5; D is unclear. The CDR3 consists of 12 residues. V was shortened by 2 bases and J by 6 bases, with 5 bases between the two germline ends. Germline V gives CDR1 LNHDA, CDR2 SQIVND (reference sequence). The CDR3 DNA sequence: TGTGCCAGTAGTATATACGGTCAGCCCCAGCATTTT. This encodes CASSIYGQPQHF. The whole variable domain, remainder taken from reference TRBV19 and TRBJ1-5, is DGGITQSPKYLFRKEGQNVTLSCEQNLNHDAMYWYRQDPGQGLRLIYYSQIVNDFQKGDIAEGYSVSREKKESFPLTVTSAQKNPTAFYLCASSIYGQPQHFGDGTRLSIL.

V and J are TRBV7-2 and TRBJ1-1; the D gene is possibly TRBD1 (5 bases). The CDR3 length is 15 residues. V shed 1 base and J shed 4 bases, with 13 bases lying between them. Germline CDR1 SGHTA, CDR2 FQGNSA. The CDR3: CASSLVGRVGTEAFF. In DNA form, the CDR3 reads TGTGCCAGCAGCTTAGTCGGCAGGGTGGGCACTGAAGCTTTCTTT.

V usage is TRBV5-5 and J usage is TRBJ2-7; 8 bases are a match to TRBD1. Germline V CDR1 and CDR2: SGHKS, YYEKEE (reference sequence). After removal of 2 bases from V and 4 bases from J, the junction contained 11 bases not matched to a gene. The CDR3 has 16 residues. CDR3 loop: CASSFRQGAILYEQYF. CDR3 nucleotide sequence: TGTGCCAGCAGCTTCCGCCAGGGGGCTATACTGTACGAGCAGTACTTC. Full variable domain (outside the CDR3, taken from reference TRBV5-5 and TRBJ2-7): DAGVTQSPTHLIKTRGQQVTLRCSPISGHKSVSWYQQVLGQGPQFIFQYYEKEERGRGNFPDRFSARQFPNYSSELNVNALLLGDSALYLCASSFRQGAILYEQYFGPGTRLTVT.

The chain joins TRBV7-9 to TRBJ1-5; 9 nucleotides line up with TRBD1. This CDR3 has 14 amino acids. V lost 4 bases and J lost 6; bases outside the gene matches: 4. CDR1 and CDR2 (germline): SEHNR, FQNEAQ (reference sequence). CDR3 sequence reads: CASSSGQGLQPQHF. The CDR3 coding sequence is TGTGCCAGCAGCTCGGGACAGGGACTTCAGCCCCAGCATTTT.

Written as DNA, the CDR3 is TGCGCCAGCAGCTTGGAAGGTGCGGCCTTCTACGAGCAGTACTTC. It encodes CASSLEGAAFYEQYF. The V and J genes are TRBV5-1 and TRBJ2-7, with D unclear. V gave up 0 bases and J gave up 3 bases, with 13 bases separating them. The CDR3 runs to 15 residues. Germline CDR1 reads SGHRS; CDR2 reads YFSETQ.

The rearrangement links TRBV10-3 to TRBJ2-3; 10 bases are shared with TRBD1. Per the germline V gene, CDR1 is ENHRY and CDR2 is SYGVKD. CDR3 size: 15 residues. V shed 3 bases and J 6 bases; nucleotides not matched to a gene: 6. CDR3 loop: CAISDGTGVFDTQYF. The CDR3 coding sequence is TGTGCCATCAGTGATGGGACAGGGGTTTTCGATACGCAGTATTTT.

This clone was seen a handful of times. The chain carries TRBV3-1 (or the pseudogene TRBV3-2) and TRBJ2-7, with D perhaps TRBD1 (7 bases). V lost 5 bases and J lost 4, with 12 bases in between. Per germline, CDR1 LGHDT and CDR2 YNNKEL (reference sequence). The CDR3 is 13 residues long. CDR3 coding DNA: TGTGCCAGCAGCGCCAGGGGGGCGTACGAGCAGTACTTC. Translation: CASSARGAYEQYF.

This chain joins TRBV30 and TRBJ2-7; D perhaps matches TRBD1 (5 bases). Germline V lookup: CDR1 GTSNPN, CDR2 SVGIG (reference sequence). This CDR3 is built from 15 residues. Trimming took off 2 bases at V and 2 bases at J, with 16 bases between the two ends. CDR3: CAWSPFSGITYEQYF. DNA of the CDR3: TGTGCCTGGAGTCCCTTCTCAGGGATAACCTACGAGCAGTACTTC.